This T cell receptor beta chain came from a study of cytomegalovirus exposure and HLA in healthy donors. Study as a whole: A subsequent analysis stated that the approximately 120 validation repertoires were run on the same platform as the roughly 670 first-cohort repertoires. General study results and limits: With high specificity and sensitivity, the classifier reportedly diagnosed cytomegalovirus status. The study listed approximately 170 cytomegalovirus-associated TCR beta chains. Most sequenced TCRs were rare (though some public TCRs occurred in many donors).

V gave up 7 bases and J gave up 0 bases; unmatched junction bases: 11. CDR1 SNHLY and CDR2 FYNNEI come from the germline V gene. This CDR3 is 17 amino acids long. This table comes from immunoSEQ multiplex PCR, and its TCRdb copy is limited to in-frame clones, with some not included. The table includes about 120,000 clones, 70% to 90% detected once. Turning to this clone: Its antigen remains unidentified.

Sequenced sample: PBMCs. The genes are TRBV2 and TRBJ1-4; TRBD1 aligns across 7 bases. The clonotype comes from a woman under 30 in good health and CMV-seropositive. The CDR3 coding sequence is TGTGCCAGCATCGACAGGGCGTATCGGGCAACTAATGAAAAACTGTTTTTT. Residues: CASIDRAYRATNEKLFF.